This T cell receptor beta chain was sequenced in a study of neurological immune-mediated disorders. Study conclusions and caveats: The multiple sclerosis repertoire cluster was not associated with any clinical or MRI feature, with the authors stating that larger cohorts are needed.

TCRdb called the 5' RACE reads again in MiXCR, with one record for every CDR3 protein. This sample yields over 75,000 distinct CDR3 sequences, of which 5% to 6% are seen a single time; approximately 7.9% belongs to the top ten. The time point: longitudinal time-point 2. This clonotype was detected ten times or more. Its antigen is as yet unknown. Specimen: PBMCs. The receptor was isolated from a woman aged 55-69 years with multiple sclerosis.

CDR3 amino acids: CSARQSRGYNEQFF. DNA for the CDR3: TGCAGTGCTAGACAATCTCGAGGGTACAATGAGCAGTTCTTC. The chain has TRBV20-1 and TRBJ2-1, with a tentative D call TRBD2 (5 bases). CDR1 is DFQATT and CDR2 is SNEGSKA in the germline V gene (reference sequence). V lost 2 bases and J 4 bases, leaving 12 bases between the germline ends. CDR3 length equals 14 residues.